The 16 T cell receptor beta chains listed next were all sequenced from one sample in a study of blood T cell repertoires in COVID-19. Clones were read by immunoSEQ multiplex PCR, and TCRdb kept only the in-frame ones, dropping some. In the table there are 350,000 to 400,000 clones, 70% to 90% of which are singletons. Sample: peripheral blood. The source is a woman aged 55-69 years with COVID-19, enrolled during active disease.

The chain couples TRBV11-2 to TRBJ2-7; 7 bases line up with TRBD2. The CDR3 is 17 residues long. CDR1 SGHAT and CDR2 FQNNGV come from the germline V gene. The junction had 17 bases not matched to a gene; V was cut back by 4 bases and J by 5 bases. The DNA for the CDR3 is TGTGCCAGCAGCTCCCTCGGACAACGGGGAGGGAAGAACGAGCAGTACTTC. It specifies CASSSLGQRGGKNEQYF.

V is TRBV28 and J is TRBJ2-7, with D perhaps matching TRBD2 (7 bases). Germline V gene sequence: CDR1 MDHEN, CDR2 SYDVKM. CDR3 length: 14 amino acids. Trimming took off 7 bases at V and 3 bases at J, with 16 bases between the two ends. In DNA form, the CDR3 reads TGTGCCAGCACTTCAAGGGGGGGGAGCTACGAGCAGTACTTC. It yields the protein CASTSRGGSYEQYF. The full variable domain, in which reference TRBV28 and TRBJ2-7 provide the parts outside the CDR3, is DVKVTQSSRYLVKRTGEKVFLECVQDMDHENMFWYRQDPGLGLRLIYFSYDVKMKEKGDIPEGYSVSREKKERFSLILESASTNQTSMYLCASTSRGGSYEQYFGPGTRLTVT.

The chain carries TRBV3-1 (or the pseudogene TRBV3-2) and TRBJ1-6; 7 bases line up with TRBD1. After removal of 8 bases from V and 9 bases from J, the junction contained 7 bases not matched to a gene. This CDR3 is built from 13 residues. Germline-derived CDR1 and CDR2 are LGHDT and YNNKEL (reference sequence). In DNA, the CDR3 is TGTGCCAGCGGGGGACAGTACGGTTCACCCCTCCACTTT. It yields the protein CASGGQYGSPLHF.

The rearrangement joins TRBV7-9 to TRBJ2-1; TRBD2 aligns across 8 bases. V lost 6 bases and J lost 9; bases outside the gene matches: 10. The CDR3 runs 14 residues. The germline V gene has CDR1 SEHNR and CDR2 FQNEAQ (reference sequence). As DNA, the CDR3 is TGTGCCAGCAGGTCGGGGGGGCCCCCTCCTGAGCAGTTCTTC. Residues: CASRSGGPPPEQFF. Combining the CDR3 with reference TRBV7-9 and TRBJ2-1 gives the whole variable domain DTGVSQNPRHKITKRGQNVTFRCDPISEHNRLYWYRQTLGQGPEFLTYFQNEAQLEKSRLLSDRFSAERPKGSFSTLEIQRTEQGDSAMYLCASRSGGPPPEQFFGPGTRLTVL.

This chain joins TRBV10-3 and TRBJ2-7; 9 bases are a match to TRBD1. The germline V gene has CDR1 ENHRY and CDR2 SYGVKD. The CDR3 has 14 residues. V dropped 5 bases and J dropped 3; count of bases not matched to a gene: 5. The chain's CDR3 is CAISPGQGVYEQYF. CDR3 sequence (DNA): TGTGCCATCAGTCCGGGACAGGGTGTCTACGAGCAGTACTTC.

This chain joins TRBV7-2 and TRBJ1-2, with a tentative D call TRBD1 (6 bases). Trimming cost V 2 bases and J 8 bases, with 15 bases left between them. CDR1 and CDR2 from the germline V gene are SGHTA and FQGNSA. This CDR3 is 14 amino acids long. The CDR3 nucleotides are TGTGCCAGCAGCTTAAACAGGGCCTCGGTAGGCTACACCTTC. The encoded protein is CASSLNRASVGYTF.

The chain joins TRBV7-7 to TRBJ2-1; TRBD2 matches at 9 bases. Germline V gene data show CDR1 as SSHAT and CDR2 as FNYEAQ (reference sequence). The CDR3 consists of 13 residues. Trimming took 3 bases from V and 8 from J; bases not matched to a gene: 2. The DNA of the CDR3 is TGTGCCAGCAGCTTGGCGGGGGGGGATGAGCAGTTCTTC. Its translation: CASSLAGGDEQFF.

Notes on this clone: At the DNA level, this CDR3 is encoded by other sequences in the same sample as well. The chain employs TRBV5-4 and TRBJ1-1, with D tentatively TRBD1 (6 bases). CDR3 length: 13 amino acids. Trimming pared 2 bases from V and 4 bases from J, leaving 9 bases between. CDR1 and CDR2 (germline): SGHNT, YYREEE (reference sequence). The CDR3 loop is CASSFVGGTEAFF. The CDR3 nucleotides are TGTGCCAGCAGCTTTGTAGGGGGCACTGAAGCTTTCTTT.

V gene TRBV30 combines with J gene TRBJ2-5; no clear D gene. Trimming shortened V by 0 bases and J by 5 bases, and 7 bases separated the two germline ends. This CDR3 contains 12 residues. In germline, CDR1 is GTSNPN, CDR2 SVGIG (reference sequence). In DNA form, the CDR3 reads TGTGCCTGGAGTGTCTATAGTGAGACCCAGTACTTC. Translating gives CAWSVYSETQYF.

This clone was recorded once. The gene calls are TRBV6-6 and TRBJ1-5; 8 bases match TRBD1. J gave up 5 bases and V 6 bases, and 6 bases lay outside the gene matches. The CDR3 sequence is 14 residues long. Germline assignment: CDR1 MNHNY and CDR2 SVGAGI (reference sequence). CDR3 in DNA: TGTGCCAGCAGCTCAGGGGGCAGTGATCAGCCCCAGCATTTT. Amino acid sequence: CASSSGGSDQPQHF.

The CDR3, as DNA: TGTGCCAGCAGCTCGCTGGGGGACAGGGGGTATGGCTACACCTTC. Translation: CASSSLGDRGYGYTF. J is TRBJ1-2 and V is TRBV13; 11 nucleotides match TRBD1. The CDR3 covers 15 residues. Trimming removed 4 bases from V and 5 bases from J; junction bases left unmatched: 6. CDR1 is PRHDT and CDR2 is FYEKMQ in the germline V gene (reference sequence).

The CDR3 protein is CASSLTTATGNTIYF. The CDR3 DNA is TGCGCCAGCAGCTTAACGACAGCAACTGGAAACACCATATATTTT. This chain uses TRBV5-1 with TRBJ1-3, with a weak D call TRBD1 (5 bases). V was pared by 2 bases and J by 2 bases, with 11 bases between. The CDR3 sequence is 15 residues long. Germline values: CDR1 SGHRS, CDR2 YFSETQ.

The CDR3 sequence is CSVEGSSGNTIYF. In DNA, the CDR3 is TGCAGCGTTGAGGGCAGCTCTGGAAACACCATATATTTT. The chain joins TRBV29-1 to TRBJ1-3, with no clear D. Germline V gene lookup returns CDR1 SQVTM and CDR2 ANQGSEA. V was pared by 3 bases and J by 0 bases, with 6 bases between. This CDR3 has 13 residues. The complete variable domain, with remaining parts taken from reference TRBV29-1 and TRBJ1-3, reads SAVISQKPSRDICQRGTSLTIQCQVDSQVTMMFWYRQQPGQSLTLIATANQGSEATYESGFVIDKFPISRPNLTFSTLTVSNMSPEDSSIYLCSVEGSSGNTIYFGEGSWLTVV.

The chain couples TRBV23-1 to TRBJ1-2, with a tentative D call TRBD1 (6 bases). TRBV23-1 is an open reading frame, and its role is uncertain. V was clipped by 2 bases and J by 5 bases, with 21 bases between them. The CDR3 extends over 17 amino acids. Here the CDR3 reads CASSQPSGEGSLYGYTF. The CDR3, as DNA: TGCGCCAGCAGTCAACCATCAGGGGAGGGGTCCTTATATGGCTACACCTTC.

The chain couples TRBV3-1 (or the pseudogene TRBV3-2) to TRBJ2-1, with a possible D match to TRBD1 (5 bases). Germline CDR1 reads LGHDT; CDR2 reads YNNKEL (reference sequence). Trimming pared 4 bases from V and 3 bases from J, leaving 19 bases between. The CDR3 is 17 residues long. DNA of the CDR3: TGTGCCAGCAGCCGCCTCAGCCCAGGGTCCGGCTACAATGAGCAGTTCTTC. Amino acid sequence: CASSRLSPGSGYNEQFF.

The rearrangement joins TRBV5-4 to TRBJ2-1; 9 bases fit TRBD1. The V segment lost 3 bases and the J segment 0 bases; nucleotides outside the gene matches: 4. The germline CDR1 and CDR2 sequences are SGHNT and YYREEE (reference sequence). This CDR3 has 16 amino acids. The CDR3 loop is CASSWGTGSSYNEQFF. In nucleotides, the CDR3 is TGTGCCAGCAGCTGGGGGACAGGGAGCTCCTACAATGAGCAGTTCTTC.